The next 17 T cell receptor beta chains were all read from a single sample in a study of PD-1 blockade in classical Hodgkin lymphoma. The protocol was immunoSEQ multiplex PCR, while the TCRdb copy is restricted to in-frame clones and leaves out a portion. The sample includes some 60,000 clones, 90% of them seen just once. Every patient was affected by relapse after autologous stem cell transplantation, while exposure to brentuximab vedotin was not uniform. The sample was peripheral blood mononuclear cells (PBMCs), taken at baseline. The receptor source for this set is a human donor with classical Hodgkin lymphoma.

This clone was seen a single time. This chain's CDR3 is CASSLARQARLAKNIQYF. As DNA, the CDR3 is TGTGCCAGCAGCTTGGCCCGACAGGCGCGCTTAGCCAAAAACATTCAGTACTTC. V and J are TRBV5-6 and TRBJ2-4; tentatively, D is TRBD1 (6 bases). The length of the CDR3 is 18 residues. Deletions cut 0 bases from V and 0 bases from J, with 16 bases between. The germline V gene encodes CDR1 SGHDT and CDR2 YYEEEE.

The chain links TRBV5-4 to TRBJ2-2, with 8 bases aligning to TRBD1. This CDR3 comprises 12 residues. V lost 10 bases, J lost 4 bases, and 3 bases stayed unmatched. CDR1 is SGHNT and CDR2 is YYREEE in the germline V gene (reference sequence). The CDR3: CAGTGGTGELFF. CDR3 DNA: TGTGCCGGAACAGGGGGCACCGGGGAGCTGTTTTTT.

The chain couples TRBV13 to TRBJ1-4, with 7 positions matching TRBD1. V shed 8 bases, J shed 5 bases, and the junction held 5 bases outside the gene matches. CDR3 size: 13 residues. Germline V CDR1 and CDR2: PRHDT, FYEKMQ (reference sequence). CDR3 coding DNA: TGTGCCAGCGCAGTCAGGGGGAATGAAAAACTGTTTTTT. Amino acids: CASAVRGNEKLFF.

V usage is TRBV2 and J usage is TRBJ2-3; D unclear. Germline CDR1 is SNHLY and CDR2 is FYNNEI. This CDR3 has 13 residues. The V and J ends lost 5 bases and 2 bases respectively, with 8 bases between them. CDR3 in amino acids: CASSPGPTDTQYF. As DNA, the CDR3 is TGTGCCAGCAGTCCCGGCCCCACAGATACGCAGTATTTT.

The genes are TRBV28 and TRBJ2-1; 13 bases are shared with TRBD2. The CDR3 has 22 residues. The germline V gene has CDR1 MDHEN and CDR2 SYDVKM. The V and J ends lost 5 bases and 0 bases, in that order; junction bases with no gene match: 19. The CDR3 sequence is CASSPKGRGLAGLMSSYNEQFF. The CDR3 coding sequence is TGTGCCAGCAGTCCAAAAGGGCGGGGACTAGCGGGATTAATGAGCTCCTACAATGAGCAGTTCTTC. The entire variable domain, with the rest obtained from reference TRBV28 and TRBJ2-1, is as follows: DVKVTQSSRYLVKRTGEKVFLECVQDMDHENMFWYRQDPGLGLRLIYFSYDVKMKEKGDIPEGYSVSREKKERFSLILESASTNQTSMYLCASSPKGRGLAGLMSSYNEQFFGPGTRLTVL.

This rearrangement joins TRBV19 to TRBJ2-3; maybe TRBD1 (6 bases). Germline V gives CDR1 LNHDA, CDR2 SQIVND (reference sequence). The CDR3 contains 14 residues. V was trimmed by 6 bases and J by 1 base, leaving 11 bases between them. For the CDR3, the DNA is TGTGCCAGTAGAAGGGGACACCGCACAGATACGCAGTATTTT. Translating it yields CASRRGHRTDTQYF.

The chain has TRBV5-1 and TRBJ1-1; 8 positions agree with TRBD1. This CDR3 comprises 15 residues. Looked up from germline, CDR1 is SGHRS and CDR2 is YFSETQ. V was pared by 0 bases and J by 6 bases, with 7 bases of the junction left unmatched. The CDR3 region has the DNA TGCGCCAGCAGCTTGGGGGACAGGAGGTTAGCTGAAGCTTTCTTT. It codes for CASSLGDRRLAEAFF.

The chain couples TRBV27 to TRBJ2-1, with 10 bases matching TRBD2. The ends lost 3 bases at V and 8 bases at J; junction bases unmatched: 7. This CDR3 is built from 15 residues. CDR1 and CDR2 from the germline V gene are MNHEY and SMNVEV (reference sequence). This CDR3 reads CASSLIAGGGYEQFF. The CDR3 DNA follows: TGTGCCAGCAGTTTGATAGCGGGAGGTGGCTATGAGCAGTTCTTC.

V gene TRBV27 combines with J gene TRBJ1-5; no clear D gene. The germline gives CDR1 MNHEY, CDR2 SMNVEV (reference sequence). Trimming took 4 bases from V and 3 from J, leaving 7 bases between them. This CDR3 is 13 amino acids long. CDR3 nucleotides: TGTGCCAGCAGTTGGGCAGTCAATCAGCCCCAGCATTTT. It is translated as CASSWAVNQPQHF.

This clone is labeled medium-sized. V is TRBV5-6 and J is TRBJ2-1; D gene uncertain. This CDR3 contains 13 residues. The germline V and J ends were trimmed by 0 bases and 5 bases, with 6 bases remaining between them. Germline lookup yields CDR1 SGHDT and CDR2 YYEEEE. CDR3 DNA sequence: TGTGCCAGCAGCTTGGATGCGCACAATGAGCAGTTCTTC. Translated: CASSLDAHNEQFF.

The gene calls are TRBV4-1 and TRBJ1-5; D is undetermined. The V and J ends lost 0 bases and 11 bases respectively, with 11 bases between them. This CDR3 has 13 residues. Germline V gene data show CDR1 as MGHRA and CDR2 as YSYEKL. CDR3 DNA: TGCGCCAGCAGCCAAGAACCCTCTGGGACCCAGCATTTT. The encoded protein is CASSQEPSGTQHF.

The CDR3 loop reads CASSPGDERSYEQYF. The CDR3 coding sequence is TGTGCCAGCAGCCCAGGGGATGAGCGCTCCTACGAGCAGTACTTC. This chain joins TRBV5-4 and TRBJ2-7, with a tentative D call TRBD1 (6 bases). The germline V gene encodes CDR1 SGHNT and CDR2 YYREEE (reference sequence). The CDR3 length is 15 residues. V was clipped by 4 bases and J by 0 bases, with 14 bases between them.

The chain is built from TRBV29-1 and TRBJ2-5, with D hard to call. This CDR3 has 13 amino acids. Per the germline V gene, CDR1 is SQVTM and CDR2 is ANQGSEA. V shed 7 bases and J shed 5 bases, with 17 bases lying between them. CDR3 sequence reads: CSARTPSAETQYF. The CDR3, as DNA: TGCAGCGCTCGGACCCCCTCCGCGGAGACCCAGTACTTC.

The CDR3 protein is CASSPTPSGANVLTF. CDR3 sequence (DNA): TGTGCCAGCAGCCCTACCCCCTCTGGGGCCAACGTCCTGACTTTC. The chain combines TRBV5-5 with TRBJ2-6; no firm D call. The V end was cut by 4 bases, the J end by 0 bases, with 8 bases between. The CDR3 runs to 15 residues. The germline gives CDR1 SGHKS, CDR2 YYEKEE (reference sequence).

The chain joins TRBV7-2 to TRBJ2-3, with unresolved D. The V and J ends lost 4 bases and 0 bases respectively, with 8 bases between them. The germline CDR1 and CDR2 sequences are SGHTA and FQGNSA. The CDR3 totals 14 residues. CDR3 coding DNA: TGTGCCAGCAGCTCAACCCGAAGCACAGATACGCAGTATTTT. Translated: CASSSTRSTDTQYF.

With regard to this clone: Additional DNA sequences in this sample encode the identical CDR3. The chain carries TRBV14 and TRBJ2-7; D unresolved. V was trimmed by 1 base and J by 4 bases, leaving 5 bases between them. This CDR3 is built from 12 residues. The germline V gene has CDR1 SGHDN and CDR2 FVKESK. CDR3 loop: CASSQVGYEQYF. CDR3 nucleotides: TGTGCCAGCAGCCAAGTCGGATACGAGCAGTACTTC.

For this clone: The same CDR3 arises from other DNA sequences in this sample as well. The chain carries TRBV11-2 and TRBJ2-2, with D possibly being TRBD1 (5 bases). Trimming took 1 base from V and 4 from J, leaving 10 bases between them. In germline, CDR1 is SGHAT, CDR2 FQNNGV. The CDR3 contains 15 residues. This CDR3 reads CASSLGGGGTGELFF. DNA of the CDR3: TGTGCCAGCAGCTTAGGGGGCGGCGGCACCGGGGAGCTGTTTTTT.